This is a list of T cell receptor beta chains from one sample in a study of blood T cell repertoires in COVID-19. Assay used: immunoSEQ multiplex PCR; TCRdb lists only in-frame clones, some missing. The table records about 280,000 clones, 90% of them present only once. Sequencing was performed on PBMCs or T cells enriched from blood (not recorded which). These receptors originate from a woman younger than 35 with acute COVID-19. Each CDR3 is given with its conserved first and last residue. A D gene is named only where the DNA matches it firmly. A row's size may be missing; if present it is once, few, many or a size class.

d_call j_call clone_size v_call cdr3_aa cdr3_nt
TRBD2 TRBJ2-1 . TRBV4-2 CASSQGQLAGGPSEQFF TGTGCCAGCAGCCAAGGCCAACTAGCGGGAGGGCCCAGCGAGCAGTTCTTC
TRBD2 TRBJ2-7 . TRBV28 CASSYPSGAFYEQYF TGTGCCAGCAGTTACCCTAGCGGGGCCTTCTACGAGCAGTACTTC
. TRBJ1-1 . TRBV28 CASSSPGAPEAFF TGTGCCAGCAGTTCCCCAGGGGCTCCTGAAGCTTTCTTT
. TRBJ2-1 . TRBV9 CASSVVEVTEQFF TGTGCCAGCAGCGTAGTGGAGGTAACTGAGCAGTTCTTC
. TRBJ2-1 . TRBV28 CASSLAGNYNEQFF TGTGCCAGCAGTTTAGCGGGCAATTACAATGAGCAGTTCTTC
. TRBJ2-7 . TRBV6-6 CASSYSAAANTYEQYF TGTGCCAGCAGTTACTCGGCCGCAGCGAACACCTACGAGCAGTACTTC
TRBD1 TRBJ2-7 . TRBV6-5 CASSLRDRGWEQYF TGTGCCAGCAGTTTAAGGGACAGGGGCTGGGAGCAGTACTTC
. TRBJ1-4 . TRBV7-2 CASSFERIGEKLFF TGTGCCAGCAGCTTTGAGCGGATTGGTGAAAAACTGTTTTTT
. TRBJ2-3 . TRBV19 CASSSHVAGRTDTQYF TGTGCCAGTAGTTCTCACGTAGCCGGGAGAACAGATACGCAGTATTTT
TRBD1 TRBJ1-3 . TRBV4-1 CASSQDPYGTGVGNTIYF TGCGCCAGCAGCCAAGATCCATACGGGACAGGGGTAGGAAACACCATATATTTT
. TRBJ2-2 . TRBV20-1 CSASPGPRTGELFF TGCAGTGCTAGTCCAGGCCCCAGAACCGGGGAGCTGTTTTTT
. TRBJ1-2 . TRBV30 CAWSRETYGYTF TGTGCCTGGAGCCGGGAGACCTATGGCTACACCTTC
. TRBJ2-7 once TRBV30 CAGSRVGEQYF TGTGCCGGATCCAGGGTGGGCGAGCAGTACTTC
TRBD1 TRBJ1-1 . TRBV12-3/TRBV12-4 CASRETGGTEAFF TGTGCCAGCAGAGAGACAGGGGGGACTGAAGCTTTCTTT
TRBD2 TRBJ2-2 . TRBV10-1 CASREGTTGELFF TGCGCCAGCCGGGAGGGGACCACCGGGGAGCTGTTTTTT
TRBD1 TRBJ1-1 . TRBV19 CASSFRGTGRRMNTEAFF TGTGCCAGTAGTTTCCGGGGGACAGGGAGGAGGATGAACACTGAAGCTTTCTTT
TRBD1 TRBJ1-2 once TRBV19 CASNSPSGTAAYGYTF TGTGCCAGTAATTCGCCCTCCGGGACAGCGGCCTATGGCTACACCTTC
TRBD1 TRBJ2-2 . TRBV6-5 CASSDRGSDTGELFF TGTGCCAGCAGCGACAGGGGATCGGACACCGGGGAGCTGTTTTTT
. TRBJ2-3 . TRBV18 CASSGGSDTQYF TGTGCCAGCTCAGGGGGGTCAGATACGCAGTATTTT
. TRBJ2-7 . TRBV29-1 CSVDWVRRGTYEQYF TGCAGCGTTGATTGGGTCCGGAGAGGGACCTACGAGCAGTACTTC
. TRBJ1-1 . TRBV28 CASSLMNTEAFF TGTGCCAGCAGTCTAATGAACACTGAAGCTTTCTTT
TRBD1 TRBJ1-2 . TRBV29-1 CSVDPGTGDITGYTF TGCAGCGTTGACCCTGGGACAGGGGACATAACTGGCTACACCTTC
. TRBJ2-7 . TRBV2 CASSPPGSYEQYF TGTGCCAGCAGTCCGCCGGGGTCCTACGAGCAGTACTTC
. TRBJ2-3 . TRBV18 CASSRRQGLETDTQYF TGTGCCAGCTCACGACGTCAGGGTCTTGAAACAGATACGCAGTATTTT
. TRBJ1-2 . TRBV7-2 CASSGPPDYGYTF TGTGCCAGCAGCGGGCCTCCAGACTATGGCTACACCTTC
. TRBJ2-3 . TRBV5-5 CASTLRRLTDTQYF TGTGCCAGCACCCTGCGCCGACTCACAGATACGCAGTATTTT
. TRBJ2-3 once TRBV3-1/TRBV3-2 CASSQDSPTDTQYF TGTGCCAGCAGCCAAGATAGTCCCACAGATACGCAGTATTTT
TRBD2 TRBJ2-7 few TRBV27 CASSRYREEVHEQYF TGTGCCAGCAGTCGGTATCGGGAGGAGGTGCACGAGCAGTACTTC
TRBD1 TRBJ2-5 once TRBV11-2 CASSLRRQGQETQYF TGTGCCAGCAGCTTGCGAAGACAGGGTCAAGAGACCCAGTACTTC
. TRBJ1-5 . TRBV20-1 CSASSGSGSNQPQHF TGCAGTGCTAGTTCGGGGAGTGGTAGCAATCAGCCCCAGCATTTT
TRBD2 TRBJ2-3 . TRBV10-1 CASSDAGVADTQYF TGCGCCAGCAGTGATGCGGGAGTCGCAGATACGCAGTATTTT
. TRBJ1-2 once TRBV2 CASSGGLDRHFGYTF TGTGCCAGCAGTGGCGGGCTTGACCGACATTTCGGCTACACCTTC
. TRBJ1-2 . TRBV29-1 CSALNQGINYGYTF TGCAGCGCCCTTAACCAGGGAATAAACTATGGCTACACCTTC
TRBD2 TRBJ2-1 . TRBV28 CASSLYWTSGSSYNEQFF TGTGCCAGCAGTTTATATTGGACTAGCGGGAGCTCCTACAATGAGCAGTTCTTC
. TRBJ2-2 . TRBV6-6 CASRRTDKSGELFF TGTGCCAGCCGGAGGACCGATAAAAGCGGGGAGCTGTTTTTT
. TRBJ2-3 . TRBV7-9 CASSLAKGRGPEGTDTQYF TGTGCCAGCAGCTTAGCAAAGGGCAGGGGACCCGAGGGCACAGATACGCAGTATTTT
. TRBJ1-5 . TRBV27 CASNKEASNQPQHF TGTGCCAGCAATAAAGAGGCGAGCAATCAGCCCCAGCATTTT
TRBD2 TRBJ2-7 . TRBV28 CASSLPGRGEQYF TGTGCCAGCAGTTTACCCGGGAGGGGAGAGCAGTACTTC
TRBD2 TRBJ2-1 . TRBV5-6 CASSSPSGSYNEQFF TGTGCCAGCAGCTCTCCTAGCGGCTCCTACAATGAGCAGTTCTTC
. TRBJ2-1 . TRBV4-3 CASSQGTGVYNEQFF TGCGCCAGCAGCCAAGGGACGGGAGTGTACAATGAGCAGTTCTTC
TRBD1 TRBJ2-7 . TRBV7-3 CASSPTGGYEQYF TGTGCCAGCAGCCCAACAGGGGGGTACGAGCAGTACTTC
. TRBJ2-2 few TRBV11-2 CASSLEAGPGELFF TGTGCCAGCAGCTTAGAAGCGGGTCCCGGGGAGCTGTTTTTT
. TRBJ2-5 . TRBV18 CASSPRQFEETQYF TGTGCCAGCTCACCGCGGCAGTTTGAAGAGACCCAGTACTTC
. TRBJ1-6 . TRBV5-6 CASSPRALVHSPLHF TGTGCCAGCAGCCCCCGAGCCCTTGTTCATTCACCCCTCCACTTT
. TRBJ1-5 . TRBV19 CASSPGAGSQPQHF TGTGCCAGTAGCCCAGGGGCAGGTAGTCAGCCCCAGCATTTT
. TRBJ2-7 . TRBV7-2 CASSLDGRRKDEQYF TGTGCCAGCAGCTTAGACGGGAGAAGAAAGGACGAGCAGTACTTC
. TRBJ1-3 . TRBV6-5 CASKGPASGNTIYF TGTGCCAGCAAGGGGCCGGCTAGTGGAAACACCATATATTTT
TRBD1 TRBJ1-2 . TRBV30 CAWSDLRGRGYGYTF TGTGCCTGGAGTGACCTCAGGGGGCGAGGGTATGGCTACACCTTC
TRBD1 TRBJ1-2 . TRBV7-9 CASSAGTGGRGYTF TGTGCCAGCAGCGCCGGGACAGGGGGCCGTGGCTACACCTTC
. TRBJ1-2 . TRBV7-9 CASSFEMRDGYTF TGTGCCAGCAGCTTCGAAATGCGCGATGGCTACACCTTC
. TRBJ2-3 . TRBV7-3 CASSFGYRGTDTQYF TGTGCCAGCAGCTTTGGGTACAGGGGCACAGATACGCAGTATTTT
. TRBJ1-2 . TRBV7-9 CASSPDTYGYTF TGTGCCAGCAGCCCGGACACCTATGGCTACACCTTC
TRBD1 TRBJ2-1 . TRBV5-8 CASTTVGVSLTGGNEQFF TGTGCCAGCACAACCGTCGGCGTCTCTCTAACAGGGGGCAATGAGCAGTTCTTC
. TRBJ2-5 . TRBV5-6 CASSFPQGAKETQYF TGTGCCAGCAGCTTTCCCCAGGGCGCAAAAGAGACCCAGTACTTC
. TRBJ1-5 . TRBV28 CASSPPDRFNQPQHF TGTGCCAGCAGTCCCCCTGACAGGTTCAATCAGCCCCAGCATTTT
. TRBJ1-2 . TRBV11-2 CASSFGGYTF TGTGCCAGCAGCTTTGGCGGCTACACCTTC
. TRBJ1-4 . TRBV27 CASSERSGFEKLFF TGTGCCAGCAGTGAACGATCAGGGTTTGAAAAACTGTTTTTT